The entry below describes one T cell receptor beta chain. Looked up from germline, CDR1 is ENHRY and CDR2 is SYGVKD. After removal of 6 bases from V and 3 bases from J, the junction contained 14 bases not matched to a gene. The length of the CDR3 is 16 residues. The data are from a study of brain metastases from non-small cell lung cancer. Profiling relied on immunoSEQ multiplex PCR, and the TCRdb table lists in-frame clones only, not all of them. Of 4,000 to 4,500 clones listed, 75% to 90% are singletons. The sequenced material came from primary lung tumor tissue. The chain is built from TRBV10-3 and TRBJ2-7; 7 bases match TRBD2. This receptor was obtained from a donor aged 40 or older with non-small cell lung cancer. The CDR3 loop is CAISLGPSGPDYEQYF. In nucleotides, the CDR3 is TGTGCCATCAGCCTGGGCCCTAGCGGACCGGACTACGAGCAGTACTTC.